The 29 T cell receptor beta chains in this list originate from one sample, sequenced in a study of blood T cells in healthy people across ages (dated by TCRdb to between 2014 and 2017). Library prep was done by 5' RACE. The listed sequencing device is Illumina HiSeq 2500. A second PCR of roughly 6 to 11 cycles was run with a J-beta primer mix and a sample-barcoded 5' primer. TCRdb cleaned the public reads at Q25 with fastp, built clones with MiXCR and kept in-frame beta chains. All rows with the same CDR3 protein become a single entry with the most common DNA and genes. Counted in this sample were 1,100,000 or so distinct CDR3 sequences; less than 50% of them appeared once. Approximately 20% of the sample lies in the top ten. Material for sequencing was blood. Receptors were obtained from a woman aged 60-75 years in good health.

Written as DNA, the CDR3 is TGTGCTAGTGGTTTGGTAGAGGCTAGGAATGAGCAGTTCTTC. Residues: CASGLVEARNEQFF. The V and J genes are TRBV12-5 and TRBJ2-1; D unclear. V lost 0 bases and J 7 bases, leaving 10 bases between the germline ends. Germline CDR1 and CDR2: LGHNT and FRNRAP. This CDR3 is built from 14 residues. The whole variable domain, remainder taken from reference TRBV12-5 and TRBJ2-1, is DARVTQTPRHKVTEMGQEVTMRCQPILGHNTVFWYRQTMMQGLELLAYFRNRAPLDDSGMPKDRFSAEMPDATLATLKIQPSEPRDSAVYFCASGLVEARNEQFFGPGTRLTVL.

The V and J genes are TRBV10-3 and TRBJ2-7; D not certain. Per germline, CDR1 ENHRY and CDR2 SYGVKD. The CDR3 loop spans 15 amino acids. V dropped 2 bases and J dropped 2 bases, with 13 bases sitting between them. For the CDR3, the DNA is TGTGCCATCAGTGAGCCGTCGACACTTACCTACGAGCAGTACTTC. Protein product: CAISEPSTLTYEQYF.

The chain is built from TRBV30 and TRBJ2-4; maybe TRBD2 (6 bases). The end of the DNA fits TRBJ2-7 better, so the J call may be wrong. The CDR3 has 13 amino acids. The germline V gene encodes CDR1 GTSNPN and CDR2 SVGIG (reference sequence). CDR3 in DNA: TGTGCCTGGAGCAATACGGGACTTGACGAGCAGTACTTC. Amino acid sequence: CAWSNTGLDEQYF.

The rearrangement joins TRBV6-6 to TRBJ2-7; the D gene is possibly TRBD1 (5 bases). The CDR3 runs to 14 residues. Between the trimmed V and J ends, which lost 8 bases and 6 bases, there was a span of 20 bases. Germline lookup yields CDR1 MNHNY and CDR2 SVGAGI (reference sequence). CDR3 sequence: CASGAVGNGPEQYF. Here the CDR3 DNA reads TGTGCCAGCGGGGCTGTGGGGAATGGTCCCGAGCAGTACTTC.

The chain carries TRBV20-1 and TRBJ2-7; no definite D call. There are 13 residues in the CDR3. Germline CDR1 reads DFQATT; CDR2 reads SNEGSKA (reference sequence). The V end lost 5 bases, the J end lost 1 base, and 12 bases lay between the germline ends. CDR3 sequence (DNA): TGCAGTGCTGTAAAATCAAGTTCCTACGAGCAGTACTTC. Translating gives CSAVKSSSYEQYF.

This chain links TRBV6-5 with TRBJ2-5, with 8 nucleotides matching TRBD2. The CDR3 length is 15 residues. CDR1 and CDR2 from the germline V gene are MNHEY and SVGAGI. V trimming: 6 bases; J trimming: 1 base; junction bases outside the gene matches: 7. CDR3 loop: CASRRGGRPQETQYF. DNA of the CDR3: TGTGCCAGCAGACGAGGCGGGAGGCCCCAAGAGACCCAGTACTTC.

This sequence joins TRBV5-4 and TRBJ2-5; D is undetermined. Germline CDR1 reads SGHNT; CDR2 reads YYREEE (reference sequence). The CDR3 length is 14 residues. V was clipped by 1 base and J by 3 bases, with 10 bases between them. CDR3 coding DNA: TGTGCCAGCAGCTTGCGGGCTGGAAAAGAGACCCAGTACTTC. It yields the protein CASSLRAGKETQYF.

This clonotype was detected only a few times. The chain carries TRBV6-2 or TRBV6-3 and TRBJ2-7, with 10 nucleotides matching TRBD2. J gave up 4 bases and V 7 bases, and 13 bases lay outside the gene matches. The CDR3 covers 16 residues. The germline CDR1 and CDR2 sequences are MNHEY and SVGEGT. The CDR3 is CASIRSGRGAGYEQYF. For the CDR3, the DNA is TGTGCCAGCATCCGGAGCGGGAGGGGAGCAGGGTACGAGCAGTACTTC.

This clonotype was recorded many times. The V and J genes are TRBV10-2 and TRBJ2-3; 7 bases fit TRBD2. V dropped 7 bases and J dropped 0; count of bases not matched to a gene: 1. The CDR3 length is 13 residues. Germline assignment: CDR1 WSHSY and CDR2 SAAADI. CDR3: CASTSGSTDTQYF. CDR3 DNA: TGCGCCAGCACTAGCGGTAGCACAGATACGCAGTATTTT.

This chain's CDR3 is CSAPFGGTSYEQYF. The CDR3 region has the DNA TGCAGTGCGCCGTTTGGGGGGACATCCTACGAGCAGTACTTC. This rearrangement joins TRBV20-1 to TRBJ2-7, with D perhaps assigned TRBD1 or TRBD2 (6 bases each). CDR3 size: 14 residues. V was shortened by 6 bases and J by 1 base, with 16 bases between the two germline ends. The germline V gene has CDR1 DFQATT and CDR2 SNEGSKA (reference sequence).

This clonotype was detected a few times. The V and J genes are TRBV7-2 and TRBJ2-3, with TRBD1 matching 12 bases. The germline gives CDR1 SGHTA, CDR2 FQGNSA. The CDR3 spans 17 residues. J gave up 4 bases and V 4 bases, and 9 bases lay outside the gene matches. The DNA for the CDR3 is TGTGCCAGCAGCTCTAGGGGGGGACAGGGGGCGGCAGATACGCAGTATTTT. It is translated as CASSSRGGQGAADTQYF.

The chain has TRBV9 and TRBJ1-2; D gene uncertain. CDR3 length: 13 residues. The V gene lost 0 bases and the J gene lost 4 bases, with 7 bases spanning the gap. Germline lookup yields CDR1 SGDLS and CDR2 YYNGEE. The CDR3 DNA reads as TGTGCCAGCAGCGTAGTAGTCGGCTATGGCTACACCTTC. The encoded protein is CASSVVVGYGYTF.

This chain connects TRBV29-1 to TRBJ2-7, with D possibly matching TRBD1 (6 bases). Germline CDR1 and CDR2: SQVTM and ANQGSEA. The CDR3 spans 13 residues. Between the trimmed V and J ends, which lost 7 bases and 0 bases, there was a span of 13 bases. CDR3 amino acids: CSARGYHSYEQYF. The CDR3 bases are TGCAGCGCCAGGGGATACCACTCCTACGAGCAGTACTTC.

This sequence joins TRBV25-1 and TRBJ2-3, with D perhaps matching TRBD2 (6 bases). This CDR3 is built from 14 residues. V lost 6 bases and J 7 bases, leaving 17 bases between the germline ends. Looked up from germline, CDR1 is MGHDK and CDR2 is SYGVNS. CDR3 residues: CASREDLARNTQYF. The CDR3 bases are TGTGCCAGCAGGGAAGATCTAGCGAGGAATACGCAGTATTTT.

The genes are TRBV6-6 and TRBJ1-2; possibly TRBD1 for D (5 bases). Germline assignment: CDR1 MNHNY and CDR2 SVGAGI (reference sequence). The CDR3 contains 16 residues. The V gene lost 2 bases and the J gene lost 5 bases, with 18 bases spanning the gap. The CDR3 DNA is TGTGCCAGCAGTTACGATCAGGGAGTTTCGAGATATGGCTACACCTTC. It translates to CASSYDQGVSRYGYTF.

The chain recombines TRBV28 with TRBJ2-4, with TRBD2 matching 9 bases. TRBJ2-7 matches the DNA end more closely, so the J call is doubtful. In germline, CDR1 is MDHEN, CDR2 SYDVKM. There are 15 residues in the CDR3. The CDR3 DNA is TGTGCCAGCAGACCTTTAGCGGGAGAGGACAACGAGCAGTACTTC. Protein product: CASRPLAGEDNEQYF.

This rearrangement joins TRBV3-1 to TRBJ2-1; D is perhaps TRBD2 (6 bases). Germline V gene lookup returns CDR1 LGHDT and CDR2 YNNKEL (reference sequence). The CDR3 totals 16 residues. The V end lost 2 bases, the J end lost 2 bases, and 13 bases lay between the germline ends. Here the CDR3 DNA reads TGTGCCAGCAGCCAAACTAGCTTGGGAACCTACAATGAGCAGTTCTTC. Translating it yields CASSQTSLGTYNEQFF.

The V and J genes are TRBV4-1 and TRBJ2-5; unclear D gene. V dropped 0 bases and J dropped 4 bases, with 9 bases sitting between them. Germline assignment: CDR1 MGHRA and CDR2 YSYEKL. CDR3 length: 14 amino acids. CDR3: CASSQEGIAETQYF. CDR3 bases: TGCGCCAGCAGCCAAGAGGGGATTGCAGAGACCCAGTACTTC.

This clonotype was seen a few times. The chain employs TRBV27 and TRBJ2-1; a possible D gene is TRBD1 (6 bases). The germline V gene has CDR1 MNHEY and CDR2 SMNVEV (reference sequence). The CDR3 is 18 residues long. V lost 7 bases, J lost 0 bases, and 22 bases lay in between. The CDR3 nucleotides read TGTGCCAGCATCCCCGGCGGGTTTGGGGGCGGCTCCTACAATGAGCAGTTCTTC. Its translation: CASIPGGFGGGSYNEQFF.

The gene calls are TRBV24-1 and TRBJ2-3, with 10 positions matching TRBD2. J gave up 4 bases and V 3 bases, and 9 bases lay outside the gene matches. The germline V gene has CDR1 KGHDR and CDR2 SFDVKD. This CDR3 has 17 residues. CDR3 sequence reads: CATSDPRGAGGPDTQYF. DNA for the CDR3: TGTGCCACCAGTGATCCCCGGGGAGCGGGAGGGCCAGATACGCAGTATTTT.

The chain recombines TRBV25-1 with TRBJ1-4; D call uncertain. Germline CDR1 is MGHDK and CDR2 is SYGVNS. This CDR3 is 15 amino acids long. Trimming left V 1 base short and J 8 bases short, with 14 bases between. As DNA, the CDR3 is TGTGCCAGCAGTGAATCGGGAATAGGAAAGGAAAAACTGTTTTTT. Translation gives CASSESGIGKEKLFF.

CDR3 bases: TGTGCCAGCAGAGACCAGGGGACCAATATTAACTATGGCTACACCTTC. Translated: CASRDQGTNINYGYTF. This rearrangement joins TRBV27 to TRBJ1-2, with D possibly matching TRBD1 (6 bases). Germline-derived CDR1 and CDR2 are MNHEY and SMNVEV (reference sequence). This CDR3 has 16 amino acids. Trimming took 6 bases from V and 1 from J, leaving 18 bases between them.

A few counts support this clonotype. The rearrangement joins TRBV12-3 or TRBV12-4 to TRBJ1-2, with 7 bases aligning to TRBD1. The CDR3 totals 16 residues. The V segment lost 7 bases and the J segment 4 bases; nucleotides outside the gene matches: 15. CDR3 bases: TGTGCCAGCATCCCCTCCGGGACAGAAACTAGCTATGGCTACACCTTC. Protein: CASIPSGTETSYGYTF.

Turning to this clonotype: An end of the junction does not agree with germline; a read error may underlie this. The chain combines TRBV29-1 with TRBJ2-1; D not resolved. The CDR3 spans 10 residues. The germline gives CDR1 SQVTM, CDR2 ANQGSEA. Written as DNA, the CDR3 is TGCAGCGTTGAGTACAATGGGCAGTTCTTC. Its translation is CSVEYNGQFF.

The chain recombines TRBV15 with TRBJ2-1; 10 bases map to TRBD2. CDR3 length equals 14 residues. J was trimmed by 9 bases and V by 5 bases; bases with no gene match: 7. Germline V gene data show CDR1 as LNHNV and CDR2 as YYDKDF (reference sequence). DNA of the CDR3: TGTGCCACCAGCGAAGCGGGAGGGTCTAGTGAGCAGTTCTTC. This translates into CATSEAGGSSEQFF.

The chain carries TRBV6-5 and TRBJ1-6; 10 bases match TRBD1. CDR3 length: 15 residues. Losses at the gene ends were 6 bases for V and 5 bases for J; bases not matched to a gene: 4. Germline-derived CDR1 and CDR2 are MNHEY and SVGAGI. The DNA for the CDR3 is TGTGCCAGCAGAACCGGGACAGGGGATAATTCACCCCTCCACTTT. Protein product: CASRTGTGDNSPLHF.

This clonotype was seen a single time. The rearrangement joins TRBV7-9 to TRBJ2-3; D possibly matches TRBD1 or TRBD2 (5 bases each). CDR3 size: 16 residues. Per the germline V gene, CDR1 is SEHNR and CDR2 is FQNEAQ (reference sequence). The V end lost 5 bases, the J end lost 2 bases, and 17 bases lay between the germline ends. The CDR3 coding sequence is TGTGCCAGCAGCCCCCGGGGACCAACCCCCACAGATACGCAGTATTTT. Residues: CASSPRGPTPTDTQYF.

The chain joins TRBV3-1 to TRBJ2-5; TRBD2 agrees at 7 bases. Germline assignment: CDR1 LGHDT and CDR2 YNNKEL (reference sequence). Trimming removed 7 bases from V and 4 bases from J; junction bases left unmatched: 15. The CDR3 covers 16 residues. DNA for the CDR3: TGTGCCAGCAACCCGCTACCGGGAGGTTCAGGAGAGACCCAGTACTTC. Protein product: CASNPLPGGSGETQYF.

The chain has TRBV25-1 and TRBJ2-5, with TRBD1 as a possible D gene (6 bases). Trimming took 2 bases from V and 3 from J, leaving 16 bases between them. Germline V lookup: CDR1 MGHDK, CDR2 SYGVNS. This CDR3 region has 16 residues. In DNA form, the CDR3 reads TGTGCCAGCAGTGAACTGGGGGCAGGGTTTAAAGAGACCCAGTACTTC. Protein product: CASSELGAGFKETQYF. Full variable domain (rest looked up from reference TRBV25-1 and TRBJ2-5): EADIYQTPRYLVIGTGKKITLECSQTMGHDKMYWYQQDPGMELHLIHYSYGVNSTEKGDLSSESTVSRIRTEHFPLTLESARPSHTSQYLCASSELGAGFKETQYFGPGTRLLVL.